The 15 T cell receptor beta chains listed next were all sequenced from one sample in a study of T-cell memory formation after mild COVID-19. One entry per CDR3 protein results from TCRdb running MiXCR on the 5' RACE reads. In the table there are about 15,000 distinct CDR3 sequences, over 20% of which are singletons. Sample: PBMCs or a T cell subset sorted from them (not recorded which). Receptors were obtained from a man younger than 35 who had mild COVID-19 (a few samples of this study predate the infection). Cell type and time point are not known.

This clonotype was seen many times. The rearrangement uses TRBV7-6 and TRBJ1-1; TRBD1 is a possible D gene (6 bases). There are 14 residues in the CDR3. V was trimmed by 3 bases and J by 2 bases, leaving 10 bases between them. Germline CDR1 SGHVS, CDR2 FNYEAQ. The CDR3 DNA reads TGTGCCAGCAGCTTGACCGGGGGCAACACTGAAGCTTTCTTT. It encodes CASSLTGGNTEAFF.

This chain connects TRBV7-8 to TRBJ2-5, with TRBD2 identical over 9 bases. CDR1 and CDR2 from the germline V gene are SGHVS and FQNEAQ. V lost 5 bases and J lost 1; bases outside the gene matches: 8. This CDR3 is built from 16 residues. CDR3: CASSRGASGAQETQYF. The CDR3 nucleotides are TGTGCCAGCAGCCGTGGGGCTAGCGGGGCCCAAGAGACCCAGTACTTC.

This clonotype appeared many times. The chain employs TRBV28 and TRBJ2-5, with 8 bases fitting TRBD2. After removal of 2 bases from V and 5 bases from J, the junction contained 7 bases not matched to a gene. This CDR3 contains 15 residues. Looked up from germline, CDR1 is MDHEN and CDR2 is SYDVKM. CDR3 nucleotide sequence: TGTGCCAGCAGTTTACACCGGGGACTAGTTGAGACCCAGTACTTC. Translation gives CASSLHRGLVETQYF. The full variable domain, completed using reference TRBV28 and TRBJ2-5, is DVKVTQSSRYLVKRTGEKVFLECVQDMDHENMFWYRQDPGLGLRLIYFSYDVKMKEKGDIPEGYSVSREKKERFSLILESASTNQTSMYLCASSLHRGLVETQYFGPGTRLLVL.

This clonotype was seen ten or more times. The chain joins TRBV25-1 to TRBJ1-4; TRBD1 agrees at 10 bases. With V trimmed by 3 bases and J by 8 bases, 12 bases remained unmatched. Germline loops: CDR1 MGHDK, CDR2 SYGVNS. The CDR3 is 17 amino acids. In nucleotides, the CDR3 is TGTGCCAGCAGTGAGTGGGACAGGGGATGGAGCGGGGAAAAACTGTTTTTT. Translation: CASSEWDRGWSGEKLFF.

The chain couples TRBV5-1 to TRBJ1-4; D call uncertain. V dropped 4 bases and J dropped 8 bases, with 15 bases sitting between them. Germline CDR1 reads SGHRS; CDR2 reads YFSETQ. There are 14 residues in the CDR3. CDR3 DNA sequence: TGCGCCAGCAGCCGAGAATCGATCCGGGAAAAACTGTTTTTT. This encodes CASSRESIREKLFF. Full variable domain (missing parts from reference TRBV5-1 and TRBJ1-4): KAGVTQTPRYLIKTRGQQVTLSCSPISGHRSVSWYQQTPGQGLQFLFEYFSETQRNKGNFPGRFSGRQFSNSRSEMNVSTLELGDSALYLCASSRESIREKLFFGSGTQLSVL.

This clonotype has a count of ten or more. The V gene is TRBV5-1, the J gene TRBJ2-5; weak D call: TRBD1 (5 bases). Trimming removed 1 base from V and 5 bases from J, with 9 bases in between. The V gene's germline CDR1 is SGHRS and CDR2 YFSETQ. The CDR3 extends over 13 amino acids. The CDR3 DNA reads as TGCGCCAGCAGCTTGCCCAGGGTCGAGACCCAGTACTTC. It translates to CASSLPRVETQYF. The full variable domain, in which reference TRBV5-1 and TRBJ2-5 provide the parts outside the CDR3, is KAGVTQTPRYLIKTRGQQVTLSCSPISGHRSVSWYQQTPGQGLQFLFEYFSETQRNKGNFPGRFSGRQFSNSRSEMNVSTLELGDSALYLCASSLPRVETQYFGPGTRLLVL.

Ten or more counts support this clonotype. The rearrangement links TRBV5-1 to TRBJ1-6, with TRBD1 matching over 11 bases. V gave up 4 bases and J gave up 3 bases; unmatched junction bases: 9. From germline, CDR1 is SGHRS and CDR2 YFSETQ. This CDR3 comprises 18 residues. The DNA for the CDR3 is TGCGCCAGCAGCCTACCGGGACAGGGGGAAGACTATAATTCACCCCTCCACTTT. Its translation is CASSLPGQGEDYNSPLHF. Full variable domain (remainder filled in from reference TRBV5-1 and TRBJ1-6): KAGVTQTPRYLIKTRGQQVTLSCSPISGHRSVSWYQQTPGQGLQFLFEYFSETQRNKGNFPGRFSGRQFSNSRSEMNVSTLELGDSALYLCASSLPGQGEDYNSPLHFGNGTRLTVT.

This sequence joins TRBV6-5 and TRBJ2-1; possibly TRBD2 for D (8 bases). The CDR3 runs 14 residues. CDR1 MNHEY and CDR2 SVGAGI come from the germline V gene. The V end was cut by 5 bases, the J end by 4 bases, with 12 bases between. Written as DNA, the CDR3 is TGTGCCAGCAGTAGCGGGGGACAGTACAATGAGCAGTTCTTC. This gives the protein CASSSGGQYNEQFF.

In its sample, this clonotype was seen many times. V is TRBV5-1 and J is TRBJ2-1, with 8 positions matching TRBD1. The CDR3 consists of 16 residues. The V gene end was trimmed by 0 bases and the J gene end by 5 bases; junction bases not matched to a gene: 7. From germline, CDR1 is SGHRS and CDR2 YFSETQ. The CDR3 region has the DNA TGCGCCAGCAGCTTGGTTCAGGGGGCTTCTGACAATGAGCAGTTCTTC. This gives the protein CASSLVQGASDNEQFF.

This clonotype was recorded a few times. This chain joins TRBV5-1 and TRBJ2-1, with 11 bases aligning to TRBD2. Germline loops: CDR1 SGHRS, CDR2 YFSETQ. Unmatched junction bases numbered 3, after V lost 4 bases and J lost 6 bases. The CDR3 runs to 14 residues. As DNA, the CDR3 is TGCGCCAGCAGCATAGCGGGGGGGCCCAATGAGCAGTTCTTC. Translation gives CASSIAGGPNEQFF.

The table lists this clonotype with many counts. The V gene is TRBV11-2, the J gene TRBJ1-6, with D unresolved. This CDR3 has 16 residues. Germline V gives CDR1 SGHAT, CDR2 FQNNGV. Trimming took 0 bases from V and 7 from J, leaving 13 bases between them. The CDR3 DNA sequence: TGTGCCAGCAGCTTAGATCTGGAGGGTCGGAATTCACCCCTCCACTTT. It codes for CASSLDLEGRNSPLHF.

The J gene is TRBJ2-7, the V gene TRBV6-5; maybe TRBD2 (6 bases). The germline V and J ends were trimmed by 2 bases and 6 bases, with 11 bases remaining between them. Germline CDR1 reads MNHEY; CDR2 reads SVGAGI. The CDR3 extends over 13 amino acids. CDR3 sequence: CASSYEGAGEQYF. For the CDR3, the DNA is TGTGCCAGCAGTTACGAGGGAGCGGGCGAGCAGTACTTC.

The V and J genes are TRBV27 and TRBJ2-2, with D possibly being TRBD1 (5 bases). V lost 4 bases and J lost 5, with 17 bases in between. Germline values: CDR1 MNHEY, CDR2 SMNVEV (reference sequence). The CDR3 is 16 residues long. The CDR3 nucleotides are TGTGCCAGCAGTTCGCGTGGAGACAGAATAACCGGGGAGCTGTTTTTT. Translation gives CASSSRGDRITGELFF.

This clonotype was recorded at least ten times. The chain has TRBV11-1 and TRBJ2-7; 7 bases map to TRBD1. The CDR3 has 14 residues. CDR1 SGHAT and CDR2 FQDESV come from the germline V gene (reference sequence). V dropped 6 bases and J dropped 5; count of bases not matched to a gene: 10. The CDR3 is CASSRRQGGHEQYV. The CDR3 DNA sequence: TGTGCCAGCAGTCGCCGACAGGGTGGCCACGAGCAGTACGTC.

This clonotype has more than one count but fewer than ten. J is TRBJ2-5 and V is TRBV5-5; D possibly corresponds to TRBD2 (8 bases). V was clipped by 4 bases and J by 4 bases, with 20 bases between them. The CDR3 sequence is 16 residues long. Germline CDR1 SGHKS, CDR2 YYEKEE (reference sequence). As DNA, the CDR3 is TGTGCCAGCAGCCCCACCGGGACTAGGACAGGAGAGACCCAGTACTTC. Translated, it gives CASSPTGTRTGETQYF.